This T cell receptor (beta chain) originates from a study of blood T cell repertoires in COVID-19. Only in-frame clones appear in the TCRdb table, and some are missing; sequencing was by immunoSEQ multiplex PCR. The sample contains 240,000 or so clones, 75% to 90% of which appear only once. The CDR3 is 11 amino acids. Trimming took 2 bases from V and 14 from J, leaving 11 bases between them. From germline, CDR1 is SGHDT and CDR2 YYEEEE. This clonotype was sampled from a man aged 60-69 years who had recovered from COVID-19. This chain connects TRBV5-6 to TRBJ2-1; tentative D call: TRBD2 (5 bases). The sequencing input was peripheral blood. This chain's CDR3 is CASSFQAEEFF. The CDR3 DNA is TGTGCCAGCAGCTTCCAGGCGGAGGAGTTCTTC. Using reference TRBV5-6 and TRBJ2-1 for the parts outside the CDR3, the full variable domain is DAGVTQSPTHLIKTRGQQVTLRCSPKSGHDTVSWYQQALGQGPQFIFQYYEEEERQRGNFPDRFSGHQFPNYSSELNVNALLLGDSALYLCASSFQAEEFFGPGTRLTVL.